One and the same sample provided the 21 T cell receptor beta chains below, sequenced in a study of radiotherapy plus CTLA-4 blockade in lung cancer. Assay used: immunoSEQ multiplex PCR; TCRdb lists only in-frame clones, some missing. The sample lists around 40,000 clones; about 74% were seen once. The material sequenced was peripheral blood, taken from a patient treated with radiotherapy plus ipilimumab. The origin of the receptors is a human donor with non-small cell lung cancer who had stable disease on radiotherapy plus ipilimumab.

The chain recombines TRBV7-5 with TRBJ2-7; the table's D call of TRBD1 was not tested on the DNA. TRBV7-5 is tagged as a pseudogene. The CDR3 spans 16 residues. The CDR3 DNA reads as TGTGCCAGAAGCGGGGGACATCGGACCCTCTCCTACGAGCAGTACTTC. Translated, it gives CARSGGHRTLSYEQYF.

This chain joins TRBV30 and TRBJ1-1, with D possibly being TRBD1 (6 bases). Trimming took off 2 bases at V and 1 base at J, with 20 bases between the two ends. The CDR3 is 17 residues long. Germline values: CDR1 GTSNPN, CDR2 SVGIG (reference sequence). The CDR3 DNA reads TGTGCCTGGAGTCCTTATCCACCAGGGGCAAAGAACACTGAAGCTTTCTTT. Its protein is CAWSPYPPGAKNTEAFF.

V is TRBV5-6 and J is TRBJ2-6, with D maybe TRBD2 (6 bases). Germline CDR1 reads SGHDT; CDR2 reads YYEEEE. CDR3 length equals 13 residues. The ends were cut back, 10 bases at V and 3 bases at J, with 11 bases in the middle. Written as DNA, the CDR3 is TGTGCCGGGGGGTTTAGTGGGGCCAACGTCCTGACTTTC. Its protein product is CAGGFSGANVLTF.

The rearrangement links TRBV27 to TRBJ1-2, with D perhaps TRBD1 (6 bases). The CDR3 consists of 14 residues. CDR1 and CDR2 from the germline V gene are MNHEY and SMNVEV (reference sequence). The V end was cut by 6 bases, the J end by 8 bases, with 19 bases between. For the CDR3, the DNA is TGTGCCAGCAGACCTAGGGGGACATCCCACGGCTACACCTTC. This sequence encodes CASRPRGTSHGYTF.

V usage is TRBV29-1 and J usage is TRBJ1-5, with 8 bases identical to TRBD1. The J segment lost 6 bases and the V segment lost 4 bases, leaving 5 bases of the junction unmatched. The CDR3 consists of 13 residues. CDR1 is SQVTM, CDR2 ANQGSEA, per germline. CDR3: CSVATGVGQPQHF. As DNA, the CDR3 is TGCAGCGTTGCGACAGGGGTGGGTCAGCCCCAGCATTTT.

In nucleotides, the CDR3 is TGTGCCAGCAGCTTCGGCACAGATACGCAGTATTTT. Its protein is CASSFGTDTQYF. The chain links TRBV9 to TRBJ2-3; D call uncertain. Germline values: CDR1 SGDLS, CDR2 YYNGEE. This CDR3 spans 12 amino acids. Trimming took off 4 bases at V and 1 base at J, with 4 bases between the two ends.

This sequence joins TRBV5-4 and TRBJ1-2; TRBD1 matches 8 bases. Germline V gene sequence: CDR1 SGHNT, CDR2 YYREEE (reference sequence). J lost 4 bases, V lost 4 bases, and 9 bases had no gene match. This CDR3 spans 15 amino acids. The CDR3 loop is CASSPWTGYLYGYTF. DNA of the CDR3: TGTGCCAGCAGCCCTTGGACAGGGTATCTCTATGGCTACACCTTC. Based on the CDR3 plus reference TRBV5-4 and TRBJ1-2, the full variable domain is ETGVTQSPTHLIKTRGQQVTLRCSSQSGHNTVSWYQQALGQGPQFIFQYYREEENGRGNFPPRFSGLQFPNYSSELNVNALELDDSALYLCASSPWTGYLYGYTFGSGTRLTVV.

The chain recombines TRBV5-4 with TRBJ1-4; 7 nucleotides agree with TRBD1. Germline V CDR1 and CDR2: SGHNT, YYREEE (reference sequence). Unmatched junction bases numbered 10, after V lost 3 bases and J lost 8 bases. CDR3 length: 15 amino acids. The CDR3 sequence: CASSSNRGWDEKLFF. In nucleotides, the CDR3 is TGTGCCAGCAGCTCCAACAGGGGATGGGACGAAAAACTGTTTTTT.

This chain links TRBV18 with TRBJ1-4; D may be TRBD1 (6 bases). V lost 3 bases, J lost 3 bases, and 14 bases lay in between. Looked up from germline, CDR1 is KGHSH and CDR2 is LQKENI. The CDR3 is made up of 16 amino acids. The CDR3 bases are TGTGCCAGCTCACCGGAAACAGGGCTGTCTAATGAAAAACTGTTTTTT. Protein sequence: CASSPETGLSNEKLFF.

The chain couples TRBV7-9 to TRBJ1-2, with a possible D match to TRBD1 (5 bases). CDR3 length: 18 residues. V was clipped by 4 bases and J by 0 bases, with 21 bases between them. The germline gives CDR1 SEHNR, CDR2 FQNEAQ (reference sequence). In DNA form, the CDR3 reads TGTGCCAGCAGCTCCGGGGGGACGGGTAGTATCTCTAACTATGGCTACACCTTC. This codes for CASSSGGTGSISNYGYTF.

The chain employs TRBV25-1 and TRBJ1-5, with D unclear. CDR3 length: 13 amino acids. CDR1 MGHDK and CDR2 SYGVNS come from the germline V gene. Trimming removed 6 bases from V and 10 bases from J, with 16 bases in between. The CDR3 loop is CASRRGETSPQHF. CDR3 DNA: TGTGCCAGCAGACGGGGTGAAACTTCCCCCCAGCATTTT.

The rearrangement links TRBV7-9 to TRBJ2-5, with D possibly being TRBD1 (5 bases). Germline loops: CDR1 SEHNR, CDR2 FQNEAQ (reference sequence). CDR3 length equals 11 residues. Trimming stripped 6 bases from V and 9 bases from J, with 11 bases between. The CDR3 region is CASRRAGPQYF. For the CDR3, the DNA is TGTGCCAGCAGACGGGCAGGGCCCCAGTACTTC.

The chain is built from TRBV29-1 and TRBJ1-2, with 8 nucleotides matching TRBD1. Germline-derived CDR1 and CDR2 are SQVTM and ANQGSEA. J lost 4 bases, V lost 6 bases, and 7 bases had no gene match. The CDR3 sequence is 13 residues long. The chain's CDR3 is CSVKDRVGYGYTF. CDR3 nucleotide sequence: TGCAGCGTGAAGGACAGGGTGGGCTATGGCTACACCTTC.

This chain links TRBV6-5 with TRBJ2-1, with D unclear. The germline V and J ends were trimmed by 4 bases and 5 bases, with 12 bases remaining between them. The CDR3 is 14 residues long. Germline V gene sequence: CDR1 MNHEY, CDR2 SVGAGI. In DNA, the CDR3 is TGTGCCAGCAGTTCGCATGCCAGGAACAATGAGCAGTTCTTC. Translation gives CASSSHARNNEQFF.

The CDR3 spells CASSLRAGGGGPTDTQYF. CDR3 coding DNA: TGTGCCAGCAGCCTCAGGGCTGGCGGCGGGGGACCCACAGATACGCAGTATTTT. The gene calls are TRBV11-2 and TRBJ2-3, with TRBD2 matching 7 bases. In germline, CDR1 is SGHAT, CDR2 FQNNGV. V lost 5 bases, J lost 2 bases, and 16 bases stayed unmatched. CDR3 length: 18 residues.

The V gene is TRBV6-1, the J gene TRBJ2-7; the D gene is possibly TRBD1 (6 bases). Per the germline V gene, CDR1 is MNHNS and CDR2 is SASEGT. Between the trimmed V and J ends, which lost 2 bases and 0 bases, there was a span of 8 bases. The CDR3 has 14 residues. The CDR3 here is CASSERDNSYEQYF. CDR3 coding DNA: TGTGCCAGCAGTGAAAGGGACAACTCCTACGAGCAGTACTTC.

The rearrangement uses TRBV7-9 and TRBJ2-7; tentatively, D is TRBD1 (6 bases). CDR3 length: 13 amino acids. Trimming took off 6 bases at V and 6 bases at J, with 15 bases between the two ends. The germline gives CDR1 SEHNR, CDR2 FQNEAQ (reference sequence). CDR3 protein: CASSRSAGVEQYF. CDR3 nucleotides: TGTGCCAGCAGTCGATCGGCAGGGGTCGAGCAGTACTTC.

The rearrangement uses TRBV5-6 and TRBJ1-2; a possible D gene is TRBD1 (6 bases). V lost 4 bases and J 4 bases, leaving 14 bases between the germline ends. Germline CDR1 reads SGHDT; CDR2 reads YYEEEE. CDR3 length equals 14 residues. The CDR3 DNA follows: TGTGCCAGCAGCGAGCGGGGGGGCTTCTATGGCTACACCTTC. Residues: CASSERGGFYGYTF.

The CDR3 DNA follows: TGTGCCAGTAGTATAGGCAGGCAAGAGACCCAGTACTTC. Translated: CASSIGRQETQYF. The chain joins TRBV19 to TRBJ2-5; no clear D gene. V lost 1 base to trimming and J lost 2 bases, with 5 bases between them. The CDR3 has 13 residues. Germline V gene data show CDR1 as LNHDA and CDR2 as SQIVND (reference sequence).

This clone appeared a single time. The chain combines TRBV10-3 with TRBJ2-7; 7 nucleotides agree with TRBD1. J lost 7 bases, V lost 4 bases, and 13 bases had no gene match. Germline V gives CDR1 ENHRY, CDR2 SYGVKD. The CDR3 has 15 residues. CDR3 sequence reads: CAISGSGTARGEQYF. CDR3 bases: TGTGCCATCAGTGGATCCGGGACAGCCCGAGGGGAGCAGTACTTC.

This rearrangement joins TRBV4-1 to TRBJ2-1; D not resolved. V dropped 0 bases and J dropped 5 bases, with 14 bases sitting between them. The germline CDR1 and CDR2 sequences are MGHRA and YSYEKL. There are 16 residues in the CDR3. The CDR3 is CASSQEGAANDNEQFF. CDR3 DNA: TGCGCCAGCAGCCAAGAGGGCGCCGCCAATGACAATGAGCAGTTCTTC.